Following are 13 T cell receptor beta chains from one sample sequenced in a study of human T cells and chemical hapten exposure. Time point in this sample: pre-sensitization, week 0. The treatment here: therapeutic diphenylcyclopropenone sensitization with weekly scalp DPC. In TCRdb, the RACE reads were re-called with MiXCR into one record per CDR3 protein. The table records about 98,000 distinct CDR3 sequences, 11% of them present only once. The sequenced sample was whole blood, obtained in connection with sensitization to the hapten diphenylcyclopropenone (DPC). Receptors originate from a woman between 55 and 75 years old with alopecia areata. Some clones in this sample may be carry-over from other donors' samples.

CDR3 residues: CASRWGTGVNEQYF. In DNA form, the CDR3 reads TGCGCCAGCAGGTGGGGGACAGGGGTCAACGAGCAGTACTTC. V usage is TRBV5-1 and J usage is TRBJ2-7; 10 nucleotides align to TRBD1. J lost 5 bases, V lost 5 bases, and 7 bases had no gene match. CDR1 and CDR2 from the germline V gene are SGHRS and YFSETQ. This CDR3 has 14 residues.

This clonotype has at least ten counts. The chain recombines TRBV4-1 with TRBJ1-2; D is uncertain. This CDR3 comprises 13 residues. Trimming removed 0 bases from V and 2 bases from J, with 4 bases in between. Germline CDR1 MGHRA, CDR2 YSYEKL. CDR3 amino acids: CASSQDGNYGYTF. The CDR3 DNA is TGCGCCAGCAGCCAAGATGGCAACTATGGCTACACCTTC.

This clonotype appeared many times. V and J are TRBV11-2 and TRBJ2-1; D uncertain. V was trimmed by 8 bases and J by 0 bases, leaving 17 bases between them. Germline V gives CDR1 SGHAT, CDR2 FQNNGV. This CDR3 contains 16 residues. The CDR3 nucleotides read TGTGCCAGCTTTTGGTCAAGCCTGAGCTCCTACAATGAGCAGTTCTTC. Protein: CASFWSSLSSYNEQFF.

This clonotype appeared once. The chain's CDR3 is CASSPRAAVFEQFF. The DNA for the CDR3 is TGTGCCAGCAGCCCAAGAGCCGCGGTATTTGAGCAGTTCTTC. The V and J genes are TRBV2 and TRBJ2-1, with unresolved D. Germline CDR1 is SNHLY and CDR2 is FYNNEI. This CDR3 contains 14 residues. The V and J ends lost 6 bases and 9 bases respectively, with 18 bases between them.

This clonotype was seen repeatedly, ten times or more. The chain uses TRBV7-9 and TRBJ2-5; possible D gene TRBD2, 7 bases. Trimming shortened V by 4 bases and J by 2 bases, and 17 bases separated the two germline ends. CDR3 length: 16 amino acids. Looked up from germline, CDR1 is SEHNR and CDR2 is FQNEAQ (reference sequence). The CDR3 protein is CASSSGGGRGQETQYF. CDR3 in DNA: TGTGCCAGCAGCTCTGGGGGGGGCCGTGGGCAAGAGACCCAGTACTTC. The whole variable domain, remainder taken from reference TRBV7-9 and TRBJ2-5, is DTGVSQNPRHKITKRGQNVTFRCDPISEHNRLYWYRQTLGQGPEFLTYFQNEAQLEKSRLLSDRFSAERPKGSFSTLEIQRTEQGDSAMYLCASSSGGGRGQETQYFGPGTRLLVL.

The gene calls are TRBV10-2 and TRBJ2-2; 7 positions match TRBD2. V lost 8 bases to trimming and J lost 6 bases; unmatched junction nucleotides: 9. The CDR3 runs to 14 residues. Germline loops: CDR1 WSHSY, CDR2 SAAADI. The CDR3 DNA is TGCGCCAGCTTAAGGACTAGTTTGGCCGGGGAGCTGTTTTTT. Its protein is CASLRTSLAGELFF.

This clonotype has just a few counts. This sequence joins TRBV20-1 and TRBJ2-7, with a possible D match to TRBD1 (6 bases). Deletions cut 2 bases from V and 3 bases from J, with 14 bases between. Germline assignment: CDR1 DFQATT and CDR2 SNEGSKA (reference sequence). The CDR3 has 14 amino acids. The CDR3, as DNA: TGCAGTGCTAGAAGCCAAGCGGACAGCTACGAGCAGTACTTC. Residues: CSARSQADSYEQYF.

The chain carries TRBV20-1 and TRBJ2-1; D remains unclear. This CDR3 comprises 11 residues. The ends were cut back, 0 bases at V and 3 bases at J, with 0 bases in the middle. In germline, CDR1 is DFQATT, CDR2 SNEGSKA (reference sequence). The CDR3 loop is CSARDYNEQFF. The CDR3 region has the DNA TGCAGTGCTAGAGACTACAATGAGCAGTTCTTC.

J is TRBJ2-1 and V is TRBV20-1; D may be TRBD2 (7 bases). Looked up from germline, CDR1 is DFQATT and CDR2 is SNEGSKA (reference sequence). There are 15 residues in the CDR3. The ends were cut back, 4 bases at V and 7 bases at J, with 20 bases in the middle. The CDR3 coding sequence is TGCAGTGCTAACCCTCCCGCGGGGGCTTCTAATGAGCAGTTCTTC. As protein: CSANPPAGASNEQFF.

This clonotype was counted only a few times. The chain links TRBV20-1 to TRBJ2-5, with TRBD2 matching 10 bases. The ends lost 5 bases at V and 4 bases at J; junction bases unmatched: 7. CDR3 length: 14 amino acids. Germline V lookup: CDR1 DFQATT, CDR2 SNEGSKA (reference sequence). The CDR3 loop is CSASQAGGRETQYF. For the CDR3, the DNA is TGCAGTGCTTCTCAAGCGGGGGGGCGAGAGACCCAGTACTTC.

The chain combines TRBV6-6 with TRBJ2-2, with TRBD1 as a possible D gene (6 bases). CDR3 length equals 17 residues. V was trimmed by 6 bases and J by 5 bases, leaving 22 bases between them. CDR1 MNHNY and CDR2 SVGAGI come from the germline V gene (reference sequence). In DNA, the CDR3 is TGTGCCAGCAGAAGCCCACAGGGAAGTAGTCCGACCGGGGAGCTGTTTTTT. Residues: CASRSPQGSSPTGELFF.

This clonotype was seen many times. The DNA for the CDR3 is TGCAGTGCTACGGTCACGGCGACAGGGCCAAAAGAGACCCAGTACTTC. Translated: CSATVTATGPKETQYF. The chain joins TRBV20-1 to TRBJ2-5, with TRBD1 matching over 7 bases. This CDR3 is built from 16 residues. Trimming took 4 bases from V and 3 from J; bases not matched to a gene: 14. From germline, CDR1 is DFQATT and CDR2 SNEGSKA (reference sequence).

The V and J genes are TRBV29-1 and TRBJ2-1; TRBD2 aligns across 10 bases. The CDR3 covers 17 residues. The trim removed 6 bases at V and 0 bases at J, leaving 11 bases unmatched. Germline CDR1 is SQVTM and CDR2 is ANQGSEA. The CDR3 nucleotides are TGCAGCGTCATGCAAGTTACTAGCGGGGACTCCTACAATGAGCAGTTCTTC. Translating gives CSVMQVTSGDSYNEQFF.